This entry lists 3 T cell receptor beta chains sequenced from one sample in a study of blood T cell repertoires in COVID-19. Only in-frame clones appear in the TCRdb table, and some are missing; sequencing was by immunoSEQ multiplex PCR. The repertoire includes 20,000 to 25,000 clones, about 90% of them detected once, and less than 3% sits in the top ten. The sample taken for sequencing was peripheral blood. The receptors originated from a man between 65 and 85 years old with acute or convalescent COVID-19.

The rearrangement joins TRBV27 to TRBJ2-7, with 13 bases fitting TRBD2. The CDR3 has 20 residues. With V trimmed by 2 bases and J by 8 bases, 21 bases remained unmatched. The V gene's germline CDR1 is MNHEY and CDR2 SMNVEV (reference sequence). Written as DNA, the CDR3 is TGTGCCAGCAGTTTACGCTCGACTAGCGGGGGGCCCCCGACCTACGTACAGCAGTACTTC. Its translation: CASSLRSTSGGPPTYVQQYF.

The chain combines TRBV30 with TRBJ1-4, with D unclear. CDR1 GTSNPN and CDR2 SVGIG come from the germline V gene (reference sequence). This CDR3 is built from 16 residues. V lost 0 bases and J lost 3, with 14 bases in between. The CDR3 sequence is CAWSVNQIGSNEKLFF. For the CDR3, the DNA is TGTGCCTGGAGTGTAAATCAGATCGGGTCTAATGAAAAACTGTTTTTT.

V is TRBV27 and J is TRBJ2-1, with 12 nucleotides matching TRBD2. CDR1 is MNHEY and CDR2 is SMNVEV in the germline V gene (reference sequence). This CDR3 is built from 15 residues. The trim removed 4 bases at V and 8 bases at J, leaving 6 bases unmatched. CDR3 loop: CASSSHRLAGDEQFF. The CDR3 coding sequence is TGTGCCAGCAGTTCCCACCGACTAGCGGGAGATGAGCAGTTCTTC.